The present T cell receptor (beta chain) was sequenced within a study of Graves' ophthalmopathy and Graves' hyperthyroidism. Study outcomes and limitations: Both an approximately 69% sensitivity and an approximately 75% specificity characterized the model's predictions of ophthalmopathy progression. Blood repertoires reportedly contained most expanded thyroid clonotypes above 0.001 frequency. Built on 13 signatures, a model told ophthalmopathy apart from stable hyperthyroidism with about 90% sensitivity and 75% to 82% specificity.

From RNA, the CDR3 regions of TCR beta chains were amplified and sequenced. Scientists carried out first-round RT-PCR using HTBI primers and then a second-round multiplex PCR. TCRdb re-called the multiplex PCR reads with MiXCR, one entry per CDR3 protein. The sample contains approximately 1.2 million distinct CDR3 sequences, 35% to 40% of which appear only once. CDR1 is ENHRY and CDR2 is SYGVKD in the germline V gene. This CDR3 is built from 16 residues. Of note for this clonotype: The antigen is undetermined. An end of the junction differs from the germline gene, which may be a read error.

The chain couples TRBV10-3 to TRBJ1-2; no reliable D call. This clonotype was sampled from an adult man with Graves' hyperthyroidism. The sequenced sample consisted of peripheral blood or thyroid tissue (not recorded which). The CDR3 DNA follows: TGTGCCAGCAGTTTCTCGCCTGACATTAAGGAGGCGGGCTACACCTTC. Translated, it gives CASSFSPDIKEAGYTF.